A selection of T cell receptor beta chains follows, all from one sample in a study of blood T cells in healthy people across ages. Via MiXCR, TCRdb re-called the 5' RACE reads, giving one row per CDR3 protein. The table lists more than 650,000 distinct CDR3 sequences, 53% of them singletons. Input material: blood. The origin of the receptors is an elderly man in good health. CDR3s include the opening cysteine and the closing phenylalanine or tryptophan. A D gene is named only where the DNA matches it firmly. Size is omitted from some rows. Given values are once, few, many or a class for expanded clones.

D gene	clone size	V gene	J gene	CDR3 protein	CDR3 DNA
TRBD1	few	TRBV29-1	TRBJ2-7	CSVDGLNRGSYEQYF	TGCAGCGTTGATGGGCTAAACAGGGGGTCCTACGAGCAGTACTTC
TRBD1	.	TRBV6-4	TRBJ2-3	CASSDSGTGSDTQYF	TGTGCCAGCAGTGACTCGGGGACAGGTTCAGATACGCAGTATTTT
.	.	TRBV20-1	TRBJ2-4	CSASVTGMAKNIQYF	TGCAGTGCTAGTGTTACGGGTATGGCCAAAAACATTCAGTACTTC
.	few	TRBV28	TRBJ2-3	CASSFGTTGRFTDTQYF	TGTGCCAGCAGTTTTGGGACGACAGGGAGGTTCACAGATACGCAGTATTTT
.	.	TRBV29-1	TRBJ2-7	CSVEDLRDRSYEQYF	TGCAGCGTTGAAGATCTTAGGGACCGCTCCTACGAGCAGTACTTC
.	.	TRBV20-1	TRBJ1-4	CSALGTNEKLFF	TGCAGTGCCCTCGGGACTAATGAAAAACTGTTTTTT
.	.	TRBV20-1	TRBJ2-4	CSAREGKLGSTFIQYF	TGCAGTGCTAGAGAGGGAAAGTTGGGTAGCACTTTCATTCAGTACTTC
TRBD2	.	TRBV6-5	TRBJ2-1	CASSYSNREGEGEQFF	TGTGCCAGCAGTTACTCAAATCGGGAGGGGGAGGGTGAGCAGTTCTTC
.	many	TRBV20-1	TRBJ2-3	CSADRPTDTQYF	TGCAGTGCCGACAGACCAACAGATACGCAGTATTTT
.	.	TRBV5-1	TRBJ1-2	CASSLGSRVGYTF	TGCGCCAGCAGCTTAGGCAGCCGAGTTGGCTACACCTTC
.	.	TRBV27	TRBJ2-4	CASSSTYMVAKNIQYF	TGTGCCAGCAGTTCGACCTATATGGTAGCCAAAAACATTCAGTACTTC
TRBD2	.	TRBV9	TRBJ2-3	CASSAPRGSGLSTDTQYF	TGTGCCAGCAGCGCCCCGCGGGGGAGCGGACTCAGCACAGATACGCAGTATTTT
.	.	TRBV5-1	TRBJ2-7	CASSPTPSGYEQYF	TGCGCCAGCAGCCCGACCCCCTCCGGCTACGAGCAGTACTTC
.	.	TRBV4-1	TRBJ2-7	CASSQDRETVRGYEQYF	TGCGCCAGCAGCCAAGACCGCGAGACAGTGAGGGGCTACGAGCAGTACTTC
TRBD2	.	TRBV7-3	TRBJ2-3	CASSPQAGASDTQYF	TGTGCCAGCAGCCCGCAAGCGGGAGCATCAGATACGCAGTATTTT
TRBD1	few	TRBV7-9	TRBJ2-7	CASSSRTGGRTYEQYF	TGTGCCAGCAGCTCTAGGACAGGGGGACGGACTTACGAGCAGTACTTC
TRBD2	.	TRBV11-2	TRBJ2-1	CASSYLAGGFNEQFF	TGTGCCAGCAGCTACTTAGCGGGAGGGTTCAATGAGCAGTTCTTC
.	few	TRBV3-1	TRBJ2-1	CASSQVRSGEQFF	TGTGCCAGCAGCCAAGTACGGTCGGGTGAGCAGTTCTTC
.	few	TRBV20-1	TRBJ2-5	CSARDLGFGETQYF	TGCAGTGCTAGAGATCTAGGGTTCGGGGAGACCCAGTACTTC
.	.	TRBV7-9	TRBJ2-3	CASSLEMWGAPTDTQYF	TGTGCCAGCAGCTTAGAGATGTGGGGGGCGCCGACAGATACGCAGTATTTT
TRBD2	.	TRBV28	TRBJ2-1	CASSLWTSGSENEQFF	TGTGCCAGCAGTTTATGGACTAGCGGGAGTGAAAATGAGCAGTTCTTC
.	.	TRBV5-1	TRBJ1-4	CASSFASSTNEKLFF	TGCGCCAGCAGCTTCGCGAGCAGCACTAATGAAAAACTGTTTTTT
.	.	TRBV3-1	TRBJ2-1	CASSQRGKRQNYNEQFF	TGTGCCAGCAGCCAAAGGGGGAAGCGCCAGAACTACAATGAGCAGTTCTTC
.	.	TRBV5-6	TRBJ2-6	CASSGDGSLYSGANVLTF	TGTGCCAGCAGCGGAGACGGATCCCTTTACTCTGGGGCCAACGTCCTGACTTTC
.	.	TRBV7-2	TRBJ2-7	CASRQLTGSASSYEQYF	TGTGCCAGCAGACAACTCACAGGGTCTGCGAGCTCCTACGAGCAGTACTTC
TRBD1	few	TRBV5-1	TRBJ2-7	CASSRRQGGNEQYF	TGCGCCAGCAGCCGCCGACAGGGGGGCAACGAGCAGTACTTC
.	.	TRBV4-1	TRBJ1-5	CASSPQGSGGARGGQPQHF	TGCGCCAGCAGCCCTCAGGGGTCGGGGGGCGCGAGGGGCGGTCAGCCCCAGCATTTT